Below, one T cell receptor beta chain is given with its context. Antigen specificity is unknown. The sample comes from a study of CD8 T cells in Susac syndrome. The RNA, roughly 0.45 to 1 ug, was put through reverse transcription using random hexamers. TCRdb called the immunoSEQ multiplex PCR reads again in MiXCR, with one record for every CDR3 protein. The sample has 95,000 to 150,000 distinct CDR3 sequences; roughly 95% are singletons. The CDR3 sequence is 14 residues long. Per the germline V gene, CDR1 is SGHRS and CDR2 is YFSETQ. Germline trimming cut 3 bases from V and 0 bases from J; bases unmatched to any gene: 1. The study's findings and limits: A relatively small number of individuals underwent TCR sequencing and HLA analysis.

TCR beta from blood CD8+ and CD4+ T cells was sequenced. Patients with Susac syndrome met the recently defined diagnostic criteria for definite or probable disease. The rearrangement joins TRBV5-1 to TRBJ2-5; 8 bases match TRBD1. Sequencing was carried out using CD4+ T cells from PBMCs. The sequence was collected from a human donor with Susac syndrome. The CDR3 sequence: CASSWTGNQETQYF. The CDR3 DNA reads as TGCGCCAGCAGCTGGACAGGGAACCAAGAGACCCAGTACTTC.